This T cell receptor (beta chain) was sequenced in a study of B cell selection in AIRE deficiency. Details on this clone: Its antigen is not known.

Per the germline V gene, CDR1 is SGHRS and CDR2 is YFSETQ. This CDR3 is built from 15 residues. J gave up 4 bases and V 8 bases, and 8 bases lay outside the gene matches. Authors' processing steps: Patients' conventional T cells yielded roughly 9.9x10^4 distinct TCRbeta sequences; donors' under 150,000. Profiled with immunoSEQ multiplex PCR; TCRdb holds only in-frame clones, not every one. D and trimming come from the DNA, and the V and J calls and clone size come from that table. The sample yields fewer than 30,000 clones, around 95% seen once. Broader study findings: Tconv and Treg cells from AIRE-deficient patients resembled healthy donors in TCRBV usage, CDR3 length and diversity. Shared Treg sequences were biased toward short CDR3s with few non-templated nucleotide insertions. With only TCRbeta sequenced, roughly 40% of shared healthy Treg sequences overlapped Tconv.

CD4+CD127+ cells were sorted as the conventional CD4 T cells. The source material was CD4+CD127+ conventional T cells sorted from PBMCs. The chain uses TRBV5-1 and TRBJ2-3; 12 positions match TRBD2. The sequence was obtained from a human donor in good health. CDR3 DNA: TGCGCCAGTGAGCTAGCGGGAGGGCAGGCAGATACGCAGTATTTT. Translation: CASELAGGQADTQYF.